This T cell receptor beta chain appears in the sequencing data of a study of cytomegalovirus exposure and HLA in healthy donors (TCRdb year 2017). For the study in its entirety: An earlier analysis of under 600 of the donors reported approximately 300 Gb of sequence data and some 120 million unique TCR beta sequences from roughly 200 million T cells. An early release that covered some 630 HLA-typed donors contained approximately 300 gigabases of sequencing data and roughly 84 million unique TCR sequences. Of the roughly 400 genotyped donors, over 65% fell in the genetic ancestry cluster associated with self-reported Caucasian donors. The study aimed to test whether cataloging public T cell receptors could reveal signatures of past pathogen exposure. The T cell repertoires of 700 or so subjects were profiled by immunosequencing and related to cytomegalovirus serostatus. In addition to the first cohort of around 670 subjects, a separate validation cohort of 130 or so different subjects was used. The study combined high-throughput TCR immunosequencing, statistical association of individual TCRs with disease status, and machine learning to predict cytomegalovirus infection status. In a later analysis, previously published TCR beta repertoires from about 670 donors were re-analyzed and high-resolution HLA genotyping was added so that TCR occurrence patterns could be studied. In the later analysis, no new phenotypic data were used to find candidate immune exposures; instead, reliance was placed on TCR beta sequences and their occurrence across donors. To decide whether each TCR beta V gene segment behaved as functional or pseudogenic, an earlier analysis of 587 of the donors relied on high-throughput TCR beta sequencing. Alongside the repertoire data, information on donor age, sex, ethnicity and CMV serostatus was compiled. Genome-wide SNP genotypes for about three fifths of the 666 donors were used in a later genetic analysis, which treated that subset as a discovery cohort. All discovery cohort repertoires had been generated using a single sequencing platform. HLA typing included class I and class II loci at four-digit resolution. Typing coverage differed by locus: A, B, C, DRB1 and DQB1 were typed in about 620-640 donors, DQA1 in 522, DPA1 in some 600, and DPB1 in roughly 450. Four or five DR-DQ haplotypes were treated as single units for association and clustering because of strong linkage in the cohort. On average, around 240,000 unique TCR beta nucleotide sequences were sequenced per donor among several hundred genotyped donors of the cohort, with roughly 18% of those sequences being non-productive.

The V end loses 3 bases and the J end loses 4 bases, and a stretch of 13 bases separates them. The CDR3 goes from the cysteine to the phenylalanine over 14 residues. The kept DNA is CDR3 alone, 42 bases in frame from the first base. From the germline V gene, CDR1 is SGDLS and CDR2 is YYNGEE. The cohort was made up of about 670 healthy bone marrow donors. At the time of sampling, all cohort members were nominally healthy, though unrecorded immune exposures were likely present. The donor was CMV seronegative and belonged to the group of 320 or so seronegative cohort members. A peripheral blood sample was provided by each donor, and peripheral blood mononuclear cells were used for TCR beta sequencing. Genomic DNA extraction from the blood cell samples was performed with the Qiagen DNeasy Blood Extraction Kit. With regard to this clone: Its cognate antigen has yet to be identified. No much larger clone is present one base from it, and per-base qualities are unavailable.

The paper as a whole reports these results and caveats: Linkage disequilibrium might explain the correlated functional status among segregating V segments, but an unknown experimental factor could not be ruled out. Over 15 rarely observed V segments, including chromosome 9 orphons, were excluded from the earlier analysis of some 590 of the donors because counts were too low. A group of highly shared sequence variants was considered likely to be a technical artifact of the sequencing pipeline. The 87-base-pair reads could not distinguish some IMGT-functional V segments, including TRBV6-2 and TRBV6-3, so those segments were excluded. In a later analysis, HLA-associated TCR beta chains were found to be more clonally expanded and to have lower generation probabilities than equally common non-associated chains. Across donors, most TCR sequences were observed very rarely, whereas some public TCRs were present in many individuals. This cohort had only TCR beta chains sequenced, and the lack of alpha or paired-chain data limited which features could be detected. A further reported finding was that TCR beta sequences accurately predicted the HLA-A and HLA-B alleles for most subjects in the first cohort. The authors suggested that the approach could potentially be extended to other disease states and immunological phenotypes. Several of the top co-occurrence clusters appeared to be linked to parvovirus B19, influenza, CMV and Epstein-Barr virus, according to a later analysis. A later analysis found that TCR association rates varied across HLA loci, with DRB1 alleles showing the most associated TCRs and HLA-C alleles the fewest. In an earlier analysis of several hundred of the donors, most TCR beta V segments were observed in productive rearrangements about 90% or about 30% of the time, broadly matching IMGT annotations. In a later genetic analysis, a missense DCLRE1C variant was associated with V-gene and J-gene trimming of TCR beta chains, and the association was replicated in an independent cohort. According to a later genetic analysis, donors in an Asian-associated ancestry cluster had fewer N-insertions in productive TCRs than the approximately 700-donor mean. Most CMV-associated TCR beta chains appeared to be HLA-restricted in a later analysis, and the HLA associations seemed to be driven largely by CMV exposure. HLA typing was unavailable for some donors at each locus, so association tests used only the typed subset. When HLA alleles, especially DR and DQ, strongly co-occurred, attributing TCR associations to individual alleles was difficult. Roughly uniform sequencing depth across donors was assumed in presence/absence analyses, although this assumption may not hold. In vitro tests confirmed that a few of the cytomegalovirus-associated TCR beta chains recognize cytomegalovirus antigens. CMV serostatus was the only immune exposure information available for the cohort. Specific HLA alleles were associated with 15,000 to 20,000 TCR beta sequences at a false discovery rate of 0.05 in a later analysis. In both the original and validation cohorts, the classifier was reported to diagnose cytomegalovirus status with high specificity and sensitivity. The study listed 164 TCR beta chains as associated with cytomegalovirus.

The library was prepared using the immunoSEQ multiplex PCR assay. A mixture of 60 forward primers for TCR Vbeta segments and 13 reverse primers for TCR Jbeta segments was used in the multiplex PCR. A multiplex PCR assay on genomic DNA amplified the CDR3 region of rearranged TCR beta genes. On the Illumina HiSeq System, the amplified TCR beta libraries were sequenced as 87-base-pair reads. From the authors' description of their analysis: Across the 670 or so repertoires, a later analysis counted some 80 million unique TCR beta chains, approximately 12 million of which were shared by at least two donors. A nearest-neighbor algorithm error-corrected the raw reads and collapsed the reads into unique sequences, merging closely related sequences to remove PCR and sequencing errors. CDR3 sequences were aligned to IMGT reference sequences to assign V, D and J gene segments. For a sequence to be retained, a match of at least six nucleotides to both a V gene segment and a J gene segment was required. A rearrangement counted as productive if the CDR3 had no stop codons and remained in frame with V and J, and every other rearrangement counted as non-productive. Following IMGT convention, CDR3 was defined as the stretch from the second conserved V-encoded cysteine up to the conserved J-encoded phenylalanine. The earlier analysis of about 590 of the donors excluded sequences that lacked an unambiguous match to a single V gene segment. An earlier analysis of about 590 of the donors classified V segments as functional when productive rearrangements were above 56.7% and as segregating when the standard deviation between donors was above 5%. A statistical classification framework was built for diagnosing cytomegalovirus status from the catalog of TCR beta chain sequences. In a later analysis, V and J genes were assigned by comparing TCR nucleotide sequences against IMGT/GENE-DB human TR gene sequences. The TCRdist pipeline was used in a later analysis to assign CDR3 sequences and most-parsimonious VDJ recombination scenarios. A later analysis defined each TCR beta chain by its CDR3 amino acid sequence plus V-gene family, and excluded reads lacking a unique V-gene family. In a later analysis, around 600 highly shared, low-generation-probability nucleotide sequences were removed to address suspected cross-contamination and a sequencing artifact. For each public chain, a later analysis derived a clonal expansion index from normalized ranks of inferred template counts within each repertoire. A later analysis computed generation probabilities with a VDJ recombination model fitted to out-of-frame rearrangements, and checked the results against IGoR. Hypergeometric tests were used in a later analysis to score TCR-TCR, TCR-HLA and TCR-CMV co-occurrence, with a repertoire-size bias correction applied to the TCR pairs. False discovery rates were estimated in a later analysis by permuting HLA or CMV assignments 20 times. In a later analysis, co-occurring TCRs were grouped with DBSCAN, and TCRdist sequence similarity was added when clustering was performed within HLA-allele-positive subsets. Repertoires with fewer than 30,000 or more than 120,000 public chains were left out of co-occurrence clustering, as were four to six repertoires with anomalous nucleotide sharing. TCRdb mirrors the immuneACCESS table, restricted to in-frame sequences. Some clones are absent from its copies; in checked studies, under half trace to an unresolved V gene, and the reason for the others is unknown. D and trimming were read from the DNA, whereas the V and J calls and clone size are those reported in that table. The sample records around 130,000 clones, roughly 80% of which are singletons. The top ten clones comprise approximately 1% of the sample.

This clonotype was sampled from a boy younger than 18 in good health and CMV-seronegative. Sample: PBMCs. The V and J segments used are TRBV9 and TRBJ1-2, and perhaps TRBD1 as D gene, on 6 matching bases. CDR3 sequence: CASSGRTALYGYTF. The DNA sequence reads TGTGCCAGCAGCGGGAGGACAGCCCTCTATGGCTACACCTTC.